This TCR beta chain originates from a study of cytomegalovirus exposure and HLA in healthy donors. Trimming stripped 1 base from V and 4 bases from J, with 7 bases between. This CDR3 region has 13 residues. CDR1 is SEHNR and CDR2 is FQNEAQ in the germline V gene (reference sequence). The data were produced by immunoSEQ multiplex PCR, yet TCRdb's version contains in-frame clones alone and is incomplete. The table has approximately 88,000 clones, approximately 88% seen once. The chain employs TRBV7-9 and TRBJ1-2, with D possibly being TRBD1 (5 bases). The clonotype comes from a woman younger than 30 in good health and CMV-seropositive. Sequenced: PBMCs. The CDR3 loop is CASSLGGAYGYTF. The CDR3 region has the DNA TGTGCCAGCAGCTTAGGCGGGGCCTATGGCTACACCTTC.